This TCR beta chain was sequenced during a study of T cell repertoires in cytomegalovirus infection. Looking at the study overall: Newly reported HLA-C-restricted and thoroughly characterized HLA-B-restricted CMV epitopes were employed. It was the public TCR beta signatures that indicated both CMV infection and matching HLA type. Notes on the study in general: In two of eight donors, the top clonotype was HLA-C-restricted CMV-specific. Cumulative public TCR beta family frequency identified carriers of CMV plus the relevant HLA.

A single record per CDR3 protein comes from TCRdb applying MiXCR to the reads. The sample comprises about 470,000 distinct CDR3 sequences, under 45% of which are singletons, and about 45% rests with the top ten. The CDR3 spans 13 residues. Germline V gene data show CDR1 as SGHTA and CDR2 as FQGNSA. Trimming shortened V by 3 bases and J by 7 bases, and 10 bases separated the two germline ends. Concerning this clonotype itself: The antigen remains unidentified.

This sequence joins TRBV7-2 and TRBJ2-4; TRBD2 might be the D (5 bases). The sequence was obtained from a human donor in good health (CMV status not recorded). Some clones in this sample may be carry-over from other donors' samples. This specimen consisted of cultured PBMCs, obtained from culture after CMV antigen stimulation. The CDR3 DNA follows: TGTGCCAGCAGCTTTGAGGGAGTGAACATTCAGTACTTC. This translates into CASSFEGVNIQYF.